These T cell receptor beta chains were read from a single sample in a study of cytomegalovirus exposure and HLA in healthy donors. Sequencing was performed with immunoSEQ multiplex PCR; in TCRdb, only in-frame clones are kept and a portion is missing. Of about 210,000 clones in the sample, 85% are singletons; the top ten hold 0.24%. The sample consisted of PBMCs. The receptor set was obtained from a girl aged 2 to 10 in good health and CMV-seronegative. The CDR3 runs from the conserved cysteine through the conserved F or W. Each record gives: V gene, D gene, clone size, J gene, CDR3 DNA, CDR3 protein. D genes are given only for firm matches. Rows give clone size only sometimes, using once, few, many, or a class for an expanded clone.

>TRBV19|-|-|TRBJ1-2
TGTGCCAGTACCATAACGGGACTGCCCGGTGGCTACACCTTC
CASTITGLPGGYTF
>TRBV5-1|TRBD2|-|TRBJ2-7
TGCGCCAGCAGCTTGACCCCTAGCGGGAGTCAAATGGCCGAGCAGTACTTC
CASSLTPSGSQMAEQYF
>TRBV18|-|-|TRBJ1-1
TGTGCCAGCTCCCACAGGTCAGAGACGAACACTGAAGCTTTCTTT
CASSHRSETNTEAFF
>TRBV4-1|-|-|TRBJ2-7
TGCGCCAGCAGCCAAGCCAGGGCCTCCTACGAGCAGTACTTC
CASSQARASYEQYF
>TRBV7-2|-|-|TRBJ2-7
TGTGCCAGCAGCCCATACAACGAGCAGTACTTC
CASSPYNEQYF
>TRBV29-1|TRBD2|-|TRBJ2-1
TGCAGCGTTGAACGGCTAGCGGGGGGGGTGTACAATGAGCAGTTCTTC
CSVERLAGGVYNEQFF
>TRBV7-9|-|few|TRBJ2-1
TGTGCCAGCACTCCCAAGGGGACAATACGGCGCAATGAGCAGTTCTTC
CASTPKGTIRRNEQFF
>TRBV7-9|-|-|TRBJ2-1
TGTGCCAGCAGCTTAGCAGGGGTAGATGAGCAGTTCTTC
CASSLAGVDEQFF
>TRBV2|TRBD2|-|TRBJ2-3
TGTGCCCGGGGACTAGCGGGGTACACAGATACGCAGTATTTT
CARGLAGYTDTQYF
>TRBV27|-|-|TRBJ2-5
TGTGCCAGCAGTTTGTTACGAGGGTGGCAAGAGACCCAGTACTTC
CASSLLRGWQETQYF
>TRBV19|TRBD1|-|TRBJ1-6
TGTGCCAGTAGACGGGACAGCTCCTATAATTCACCCCTCCACTTT
CASRRDSSYNSPLHF
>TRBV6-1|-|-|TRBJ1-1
TGTGCCAGCAGTGATAAAATCGGATCCAAGGGGTCGAAAGCTTTCTTT
CASSDKIGSKGSKAFF
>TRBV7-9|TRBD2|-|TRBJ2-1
TGTGCCAGCAGCTGGCGACTAGCGGAGTACAATGAGCAGTTCTTC
CASSWRLAEYNEQFF
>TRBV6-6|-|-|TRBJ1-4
TGTGCCAGCAAAAAAGGGGGGGCAGGTGAAAAACTGTTTTTT
CASKKGGAGEKLFF
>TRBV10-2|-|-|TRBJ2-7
TGCGCCAGCAGTATCTCCTACGAGCAGTACTTC
CASSISYEQYF
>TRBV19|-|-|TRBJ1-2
TGTGCCAGTAGTTCCTACGTAGGGGGGGACTATGGCTACACCTTC
CASSSYVGGDYGYTF
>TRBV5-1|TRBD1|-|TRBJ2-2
TGCGCCAGCAGTTCCGGGACAGCGAACACCGGGGAGCTGTTTTTT
CASSSGTANTGELFF
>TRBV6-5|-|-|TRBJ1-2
TGTGCCAGCAGTAGGACATCGAACTATGGCTACACCTTC
CASSRTSNYGYTF
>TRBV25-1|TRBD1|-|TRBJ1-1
TGTGCCAGCAGTGAACCTGACAGGGGGTTGACTGAAGCTTTCTTT
CASSEPDRGLTEAFF
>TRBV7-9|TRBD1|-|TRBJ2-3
TGTGCCAGCAGCTCCCGGGGACAGGGGGCAACAGATACGCAGTATTTT
CASSSRGQGATDTQYF
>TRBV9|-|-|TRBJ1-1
TGTGCCAGCAGCGTAGCGGAGGGTCTGAACACTGAAGCTTTCTTT
CASSVAEGLNTEAFF
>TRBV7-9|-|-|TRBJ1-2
TGTGCCAGCAGCCCTCAAAGCCCGGACAGCTATGGCTACACCTTC
CASSPQSPDSYGYTF
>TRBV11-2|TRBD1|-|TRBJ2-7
TGTGCCAGCAGCTGGGACAGGGGAGCCTACGAGCAGTACTTC
CASSWDRGAYEQYF
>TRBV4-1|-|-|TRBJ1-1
TGCGCCAGCAGCCAAGGGCCTATGGGGGGCACTGAAGCTTTCTTT
CASSQGPMGGTEAFF
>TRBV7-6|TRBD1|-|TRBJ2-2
TGTGCCAGCAGCGTCCCGACAGGGCGAAACACCGGGGAGCTGTTTTTT
CASSVPTGRNTGELFF
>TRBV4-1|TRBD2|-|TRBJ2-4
TGCGCCAGCAGCCCTCGACTAGCGGGAGGGTCCAAAAACATTCAGTACTTC
CASSPRLAGGSKNIQYF
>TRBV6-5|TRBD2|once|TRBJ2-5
TGTGCCAGCAGTTCTCTAGCGGGTAAAGAGACCCAGTACTTC
CASSSLAGKETQYF
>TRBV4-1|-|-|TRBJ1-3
TGCGCCAGCAGCACCGGTCCAGGTTCCGAGAACACCATATATTTT
CASSTGPGSENTIYF
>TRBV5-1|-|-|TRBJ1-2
TGCGCCAGCAGCTTACAGGGATGGGATGGCTACACCTTC
CASSLQGWDGYTF
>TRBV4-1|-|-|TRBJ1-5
TGCGCCAGCAGCCAAGAACAGGGTGGGGGCAATCAGCCCCAGCATTTT
CASSQEQGGGNQPQHF
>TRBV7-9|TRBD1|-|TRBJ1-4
TGTGCCAGCAGCTTAGTCGGACAGGGGATCGAAAAACTGTTTTTT
CASSLVGQGIEKLFF
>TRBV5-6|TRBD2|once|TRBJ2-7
TGTGCCAGCAGCTCTTATAGCGGGAGGGCGTCTTTCGAGCAGTACTTC
CASSSYSGRASFEQYF
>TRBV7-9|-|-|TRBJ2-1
TGTGCCAGCAGCTTAGGAACGGGGTGGTACAATGAGCAGTTCTTC
CASSLGTGWYNEQFF
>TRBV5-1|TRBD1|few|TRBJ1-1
TGCGCCAGCAGGGAATCAGGGGGCGCGAACACTGAAGCTTTCTTT
CASRESGGANTEAFF
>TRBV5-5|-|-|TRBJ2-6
TGTGCCAGCAGCTTGGGGGCAGGGTACCTCTCTGGGGCCAACGTCCTGACTTTC
CASSLGAGYLSGANVLTF
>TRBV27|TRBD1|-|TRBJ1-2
TGTGCCAGCAGTCCGGGGACAGGCCTAAACTATGGCTACACCTTC
CASSPGTGLNYGYTF